Below, one T cell receptor beta chain is given with its context. Here immunoSEQ multiplex PCR was the method, and the copy in TCRdb shows in-frame clones only, minus some. The sample lists 200,000 to 300,000 clones; over 75% were seen once. The sample belongs to a study of cytomegalovirus exposure and HLA in healthy donors. Germline lookup yields CDR1 KGHSH and CDR2 LQKENI. This CDR3 is built from 14 residues. With V trimmed by 5 bases and J by 3 bases, 5 bases remained unmatched. J is TRBJ2-3 and V is TRBV18, with 7 positions matching TRBD1. The sample was PBMCs. The source is a man between 18 and 29 years old in good health and CMV-seropositive. The CDR3 loop reads CASSSRQGTDTQYF. CDR3 coding DNA: TGTGCCAGCTCATCAAGACAGGGTACAGATACGCAGTATTTT.